Following are 22 T cell receptor beta chains from one sample sequenced in a study of CD4 T cells in relation to SARS-CoV-2 and coronaviruses. CD4+ T cells from unexposed donors were obtained before the COVID-19 pandemic (2011-2018). The cells were cultured for 10 days before CD4+ T cells were isolated. Which antigens these TCRs recognize remains unknown. Profiled with immunoSEQ multiplex PCR; TCRdb holds only in-frame clones, not every one. The top ten hold approximately 20% of the sample, which has around 20,000 clones, approximately 78% seen once. Sequenced sample: CD4+ T cells from PBMCs, cultured in vitro. These receptors came from a human donor in good health.

The CDR3 region has the DNA TGTGCCGGACGAGAGGACTCCACAGATACGCAGTATTTT. It specifies CAGREDSTDTQYF. J is TRBJ2-3 and V is TRBV2; D may be TRBD2 (5 bases). The CDR3 runs to 13 residues. Germline values: CDR1 SNHLY, CDR2 FYNNEI. V gave up 11 bases and J gave up 2 bases, with 14 bases separating them.

The rearrangement uses TRBV5-5 and TRBJ1-2; D gene ambiguous. This CDR3 region has 15 residues. Trimming removed 1 base from V and 5 bases from J, with 15 bases in between. Germline V gene sequence: CDR1 SGHKS, CDR2 YYEKEE (reference sequence). Here the CDR3 reads CASSLSEASAYGYTF. CDR3 in DNA: TGTGCCAGCAGCTTGAGTGAAGCTTCCGCATATGGCTACACCTTC.

The chain joins TRBV7-9 to TRBJ2-2; TRBD2 matches 7 bases. Germline V CDR1 and CDR2: SEHNR, FQNEAQ (reference sequence). J was trimmed by 1 base and V by 3 bases; bases with no gene match: 5. The CDR3 totals 16 residues. The CDR3 region is CASSLGGTVNTGELFF. As DNA, the CDR3 is TGTGCCAGCAGCTTGGGGGGGACGGTGAACACCGGGGAGCTGTTTTTT.

V usage is TRBV30 and J usage is TRBJ1-1; D possibly corresponds to TRBD1 (6 bases). This CDR3 contains 12 residues. CDR1 and CDR2 (germline): GTSNPN, SVGIG (reference sequence). Trimming took 4 bases from V and 10 from J, leaving 16 bases between them. The CDR3 DNA reads as TGTGCCTGGATTACGACCGGAGGGGGAGCTTTCTTT. Translation gives CAWITTGGGAFF.

The chain combines TRBV27 with TRBJ2-3; 12 positions match TRBD2. J lost 4 bases, V lost 6 bases, and 8 bases had no gene match. The V gene's germline CDR1 is MNHEY and CDR2 SMNVEV (reference sequence). This CDR3 is 16 amino acids long. The CDR3 loop is CASRRRLAGAPDTQYF. Written as DNA, the CDR3 is TGTGCCAGCAGGAGGAGACTAGCGGGAGCCCCAGATACGCAGTATTTT.

The chain is built from TRBV27 and TRBJ1-2; D call uncertain. The V end was cut by 6 bases, the J end by 1 base, with 12 bases between. The CDR3 length is 14 residues. Germline-derived CDR1 and CDR2 are MNHEY and SMNVEV (reference sequence). The CDR3 nucleotides are TGTGCCAGCAGAAACAACAGAAATAACTATGGCTACACCTTC. It specifies CASRNNRNNYGYTF.

This rearrangement joins TRBV27 to TRBJ1-2; D might be TRBD1 (5 bases). Germline CDR1 is MNHEY and CDR2 is SMNVEV (reference sequence). Trimming shortened V by 7 bases and J by 14 bases, and 20 bases separated the two germline ends. CDR3 size: 12 residues. CDR3 residues: CASTSWGSPSTF. The CDR3 DNA reads as TGTGCCAGCACCTCTTGGGGGTCCCCTTCAACCTTC.

The chain is built from TRBV11-2 and TRBJ1-1; D gene uncertain. Germline CDR1 SGHAT, CDR2 FQNNGV. The CDR3 length is 12 residues. Trimming took off 6 bases at V and 11 bases at J, with 16 bases between the two ends. The CDR3 coding sequence is TGTGCCAGCAGTTCTCCCGTCGGGTCGGCTTTCTTT. It specifies CASSSPVGSAFF.

The CDR3 bases are TGTGCCAGTAGTATCCAGGGGACTAATGAAAAACTGTTTTTT. Protein sequence: CASSIQGTNEKLFF. The chain is built from TRBV19 and TRBJ1-4, with a possible D match to TRBD1 (6 bases). This CDR3 contains 14 residues. CDR1 and CDR2 (germline): LNHDA, SQIVND (reference sequence). Between the trimmed V and J ends, which lost 3 bases and 2 bases, there was a span of 7 bases. The full variable domain, with the rest looked up from reference TRBV19 and TRBJ1-4, is DGGITQSPKYLFRKEGQNVTLSCEQNLNHDAMYWYRQDPGQGLRLIYYSQIVNDFQKGDIAEGYSVSREKKESFPLTVTSAQKNPTAFYLCASSIQGTNEKLFFGSGTQLSVL.

The chain uses TRBV14 and TRBJ1-1; a possible D gene is TRBD1 (6 bases). CDR1 and CDR2 (germline): SGHDN, FVKESK. The CDR3 consists of 15 residues. Trimming removed 3 bases at V and 1 base at J, with 12 bases between. CDR3 coding DNA: TGTGCCAGCAGCCAGAAAGGACAGAAGAACACTGAAGCTTTCTTT. Translation: CASSQKGQKNTEAFF.

This sequence joins TRBV30 and TRBJ2-5; 10 bases align to TRBD2. The V gene's germline CDR1 is GTSNPN and CDR2 SVGIG (reference sequence). Trimming took 3 bases from V and 4 from J; bases not matched to a gene: 2. The CDR3 sequence is 13 residues long. CDR3 in amino acids: CAWRRLAGETQYF. DNA of the CDR3: TGTGCCTGGAGGAGACTAGCGGGAGAGACCCAGTACTTC. Full variable domain (outside the CDR3, taken from reference TRBV30 and TRBJ2-5): SQTIHQWPATLVQPVGSPLSLECTVEGTSNPNLYWYRQAAGRGLQLLFYSVGIGQISSEVPQNLSASRPQDRQFILSSKKLLLSDSGFYLCAWRRLAGETQYFGPGTRLLVL.

The chain employs TRBV5-6 and TRBJ2-7; D uncertain. Per the germline V gene, CDR1 is SGHDT and CDR2 is YYEEEE. This CDR3 is 15 amino acids long. V shed 2 bases and J shed 4 bases, with 16 bases lying between them. The CDR3 loop is CASSLERAWAYEQYF. The CDR3 DNA follows: TGTGCCAGCAGCTTAGAACGCGCTTGGGCGTACGAGCAGTACTTC.

This chain connects TRBV28 to TRBJ1-5; 7 bases fit TRBD1. The germline V gene has CDR1 MDHEN and CDR2 SYDVKM. Trimming removed 7 bases from V and 6 bases from J; junction bases left unmatched: 9. The CDR3 sequence is 14 residues long. The CDR3 protein is CASTTGTEGQPQHF. CDR3 DNA sequence: TGTGCCAGCACCACCGGGACAGAGGGTCAGCCCCAGCATTTT.

This chain connects TRBV15 to TRBJ1-1; D is unclear. Trimming stripped 1 base from V and 1 base from J, with 7 bases between. The length of the CDR3 is 14 residues. Germline loops: CDR1 LNHNV, CDR2 YYDKDF (reference sequence). CDR3 DNA: TGTGCCACCAGCAGAGGGACGGGGAACACTGAAGCTTTCTTT. This codes for CATSRGTGNTEAFF.

The V call is TRBV30, the J call TRBJ2-3; D remains ambiguous. V was shortened by 2 bases and J by 2 bases, with 5 bases between the two germline ends. The germline V gene has CDR1 GTSNPN and CDR2 SVGIG (reference sequence). The CDR3 extends over 12 amino acids. The CDR3 DNA is TGTGCCTGGAGTCAGGACACAGATACGCAGTATTTT. This gives the protein CAWSQDTDTQYF.

The V call is TRBV28, the J call TRBJ2-7; 10 bases align to TRBD1. The CDR3 is 14 amino acids. CDR1 is MDHEN and CDR2 is SYDVKM in the germline V gene. V gave up 6 bases and J gave up 6 bases; unmatched junction bases: 8. CDR3 region: CASREGQGVGEQYF. The CDR3 DNA reads as TGTGCCAGCAGGGAAGGACAGGGGGTGGGCGAGCAGTACTTC.

The chain carries TRBV7-9 and TRBJ2-6; 7 nucleotides match TRBD1. CDR3 length: 15 amino acids. Germline loops: CDR1 SEHNR, CDR2 FQNEAQ (reference sequence). V lost 5 bases, J lost 0 bases, and 1 base stayed unmatched. CDR3: CASSRQGSGANVLTF. Written as DNA, the CDR3 is TGTGCCAGCAGCCGACAGGGCTCTGGGGCCAACGTCCTGACTTTC.

This clone has just one count. The chain carries TRBV24-1 and TRBJ2-3, with D possibly called TRBD1 or TRBD2 (6 bases each). Germline V CDR1 and CDR2: KGHDR, SFDVKD. V lost 3 bases, J lost 4 bases, and 13 bases lay in between. The CDR3 spans 15 residues. The CDR3 protein is CATSDPVGGADTQYF. CDR3 in DNA: TGTGCCACCAGTGATCCTGTGGGGGGCGCAGATACGCAGTATTTT.

The chain links TRBV7-3 to TRBJ2-1; 8 positions agree with TRBD2. CDR1 and CDR2 (germline): SGHTA, FQGTGA. The CDR3 loop spans 15 amino acids. Trimming took 4 bases from V and 12 from J; bases not matched to a gene: 14. CDR3 nucleotides: TGTGCCAGCAGCTCCACCCGGGGGGGGGTAGGGGCGCAGTTCTTC. This translates into CASSSTRGGVGAQFF.

The V and J genes are TRBV5-6 and TRBJ2-7; 7 nucleotides match TRBD2. V shed 0 bases and J 9 bases; nucleotides not matched to a gene: 9. CDR1 and CDR2 (germline): SGHDT, YYEEEE. This CDR3 contains 14 residues. CDR3: CASSLVAGDSVQYF. The CDR3 DNA follows: TGTGCCAGCAGCTTGGTGGCGGGAGACAGTGTGCAGTACTTC.

This chain joins TRBV19 and TRBJ2-7; 7 bases fit TRBD2. Germline CDR1 LNHDA, CDR2 SQIVND (reference sequence). The V gene end was trimmed by 3 bases and the J gene end by 1 base; junction bases not matched to a gene: 12. This CDR3 is 17 amino acids long. The CDR3, as DNA: TGTGCCAGTAGTATTCGGTTGGGGGGGTTCAAGTCCTACGAGCAGTACTTC. Encoded protein: CASSIRLGGFKSYEQYF.

V and J are TRBV7-3 and TRBJ2-1, with 14 bases lining up with TRBD2. This CDR3 has 17 residues. In germline, CDR1 is SGHTA, CDR2 FQGTGA. V lost 4 bases and J lost 7; bases outside the gene matches: 9. The CDR3 region is CASSSGTSGSVLNEQFF. The CDR3 DNA is TGTGCCAGCAGCTCCGGGACTAGCGGGAGTGTGTTGAATGAGCAGTTCTTC.